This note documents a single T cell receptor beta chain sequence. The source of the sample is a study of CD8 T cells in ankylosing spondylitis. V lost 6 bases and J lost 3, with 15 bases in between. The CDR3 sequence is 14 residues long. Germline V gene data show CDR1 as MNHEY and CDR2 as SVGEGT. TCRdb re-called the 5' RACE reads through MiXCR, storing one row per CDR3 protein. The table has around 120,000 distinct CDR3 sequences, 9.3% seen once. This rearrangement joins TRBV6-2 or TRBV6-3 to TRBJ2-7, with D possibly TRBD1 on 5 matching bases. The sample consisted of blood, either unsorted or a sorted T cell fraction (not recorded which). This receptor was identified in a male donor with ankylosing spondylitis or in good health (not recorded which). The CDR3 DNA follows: TGTGCCAGCAGAGAATCAGGGATCGGCTACGAGCAGTACTTC. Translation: CASRESGIGYEQYF.